These 31 T cell receptor beta chains were sequenced from one sample in a study of beta chain features in type 1 diabetes. The isolated RNA, all of it, was reverse transcribed, so expressed TCRB transcripts were what got sequenced. TCRdb's copy holds only in-frame clones and misses some; the assay was immunoSEQ multiplex PCR. In the table there are fewer than 650,000 clones, roughly a sixth of which are singletons. Material: naive CD4+ T cells from blood. The receptors originated from a man aged 18 to 29 in good health.

There are a few counts of this clone. J is TRBJ2-3 and V is TRBV19; 9 nucleotides align to TRBD2. V gave up 6 bases and J gave up 1 base; unmatched junction bases: 8. This CDR3 is 16 amino acids long. From germline, CDR1 is LNHDA and CDR2 SQIVND (reference sequence). The CDR3 spells CASRSGKREGTDTQYF. Written as DNA, the CDR3 is TGTGCCAGTAGGTCCGGAAAGCGGGAGGGCACAGATACGCAGTATTTT.

This clone showed up just a few times. The J gene is TRBJ2-4, the V gene TRBV4-3, with 9 bases matching TRBD1. The CDR3 spans 14 residues. CDR1 is LGHNA, CDR2 YSLEER, per germline. V was pared by 0 bases and J by 7 bases, with 1 base of the junction left unmatched. The CDR3 is CASSQEGTGNIQYF. CDR3 nucleotides: TGCGCCAGCAGCCAAGAGGGGACAGGGAACATTCAGTACTTC.

This rearrangement joins TRBV4-2 to TRBJ1-1; D gene uncertain. V was pared by 0 bases and J by 8 bases, with 7 bases between. CDR3 length: 12 amino acids. Germline CDR1 LGHNA, CDR2 YNFKEQ. CDR3 in amino acids: CASSQDIREAFF. The CDR3 DNA sequence: TGTGCCAGCAGCCAAGATATTAGGGAAGCTTTCTTT.

CDR3 region: CASRTSGGQGQPQHF. CDR3 in DNA: TGTGCCAGCAGGACATCTGGGGGACAGGGTCAGCCCCAGCATTTT. The V call is TRBV27, the J call TRBJ1-5; TRBD1 agrees at 9 bases. This CDR3 region has 15 residues. With V trimmed by 6 bases and J by 6 bases, 9 bases remained unmatched. The germline CDR1 and CDR2 sequences are MNHEY and SMNVEV (reference sequence).

The chain has TRBV6-6 and TRBJ1-2; a weak D match, TRBD1 (5 bases). Germline V gene data show CDR1 as MNHNY and CDR2 as SVGAGI (reference sequence). Trimming took 5 bases from V and 8 from J, leaving 12 bases between them. The CDR3 length is 12 residues. CDR3 sequence: CASSHGTHGYTF. The CDR3 DNA reads as TGTGCCAGCAGTCACGGGACCCACGGCTACACCTTC.

This clone was seen a few times. This chain uses TRBV6-6 with TRBJ2-7; the D is unclear. The CDR3 is 14 residues long. With 6 bases removed from V and 2 bases from J, the gap between germline ends came to 14 bases. CDR1 is MNHNY, CDR2 SVGAGI, per germline (reference sequence). The CDR3 here is CASRGYMEAYEQYF. DNA for the CDR3: TGTGCCAGCAGGGGATACATGGAAGCCTACGAGCAGTACTTC.

V gene TRBV10-3 combines with J gene TRBJ2-7, with a possible D match to TRBD2 (6 bases). Looked up from germline, CDR1 is ENHRY and CDR2 is SYGVKD. Deletions cut 5 bases from V and 0 bases from J, with 11 bases between. This CDR3 comprises 14 residues. The CDR3 loop is CAISLTSSSYEQYF. Here the CDR3 DNA reads TGTGCCATCAGTCTTACTAGCAGCTCCTACGAGCAGTACTTC.

J is TRBJ2-3 and V is TRBV18; D is unresolved. Germline assignment: CDR1 KGHSH and CDR2 LQKENI. This CDR3 has 13 residues. V was trimmed by 2 bases and J by 4 bases, leaving 7 bases between them. Written as DNA, the CDR3 is TGTGCCAGCTCACCAGGGGTTCCAGATACGCAGTATTTT. Protein sequence: CASSPGVPDTQYF.

The V gene is TRBV4-1, the J gene TRBJ2-5, with D perhaps TRBD2 (5 bases). V was trimmed by 1 base and J by 6 bases, leaving 12 bases between them. Germline CDR1 MGHRA, CDR2 YSYEKL. This CDR3 has 14 amino acids. The chain's CDR3 is CASSQVFERKTQYF. The CDR3 region has the DNA TGCGCCAGCAGCCAAGTCTTTGAGCGGAAGACCCAGTACTTC.

V and J are TRBV4-2 and TRBJ2-5; 12 nucleotides line up with TRBD2. This CDR3 is 16 amino acids long. CDR1 is LGHNA, CDR2 YNFKEQ, per germline. The ends lost 0 bases at V and 5 bases at J; junction bases unmatched: 4. The CDR3 sequence is CASSQEASGGGETQYF. Written as DNA, the CDR3 is TGTGCCAGCAGCCAAGAAGCTAGCGGGGGGGGTGAGACCCAGTACTTC.

There are a few counts of this clone. The sample contains more than one DNA sequence encoding this CDR3. The CDR3 nucleotides read TGTGCCAGCAGTTACGGGGACAGGAGATACAATGAGCAGTTCTTC. Amino acids: CASSYGDRRYNEQFF. This chain uses TRBV6-5 with TRBJ2-1; 8 bases are a match to TRBD1. Germline CDR1 and CDR2: MNHEY and SVGAGI. The CDR3 consists of 15 residues. The J segment lost 4 bases and the V segment lost 2 bases, leaving 4 bases of the junction unmatched.

This chain connects TRBV6-5 to TRBJ2-1; 8 bases are shared with TRBD1. CDR1 is MNHEY, CDR2 SVGAGI, per germline. Trimming at V came to 6 bases and at J to 1 base, leaving 2 bases not matched to a gene. CDR3 length equals 14 residues. CDR3 sequence reads: CASSRQGSYNEQFF. The CDR3 DNA follows: TGTGCCAGCAGCCGACAGGGGTCCTACAATGAGCAGTTCTTC.

V is TRBV5-1 and J is TRBJ1-6; a weak D match, TRBD1 (5 bases). The CDR3 is made up of 15 amino acids. Trimming removed 3 bases from V and 7 bases from J, with 14 bases in between. Germline CDR1 is SGHRS and CDR2 is YFSETQ. In DNA form, the CDR3 reads TGCGCCAGCAGCTCAACTCTGGGACGGAATTCACCCCTCCACTTT. Its protein is CASSSTLGRNSPLHF.

This clone appeared a few times. This chain connects TRBV10-3 to TRBJ2-3; 11 positions match TRBD2. The V and J ends lost 6 bases and 6 bases, in that order; junction bases with no gene match: 11. The CDR3 runs to 16 residues. CDR1 and CDR2 (germline): ENHRY, SYGVKD. In DNA form, the CDR3 reads TGTGCCATCAGCCCCGGACTAGCGGGTGCGATGGATACGCAGTATTTT. Translated, it gives CAISPGLAGAMDTQYF.

This clone turned up a few times. This sample also contains other DNA sequences that code for the same CDR3. This chain joins TRBV7-2 and TRBJ1-2; TRBD1 is a possible D gene (6 bases). Germline V gives CDR1 SGHTA, CDR2 FQGNSA. V lost 1 base, J lost 4 bases, and 10 bases lay in between. The CDR3 extends over 14 amino acids. In DNA form, the CDR3 reads TGTGCCAGCAGCTTAGTCAGGGGCGGCTATGGCTACACCTTC. Amino acid sequence: CASSLVRGGYGYTF.

This clone came up a few times. This rearrangement joins TRBV11-1 to TRBJ2-3; D is unclear. The CDR3 has 13 amino acids. Germline assignment: CDR1 SGHAT and CDR2 FQDESV (reference sequence). Trimming removed 1 base at V and 3 bases at J, with 5 bases between. CDR3 in amino acids: CASSLGPTDTQYF. The DNA for the CDR3 is TGTGCCAGCAGCTTAGGACCGACAGATACGCAGTATTTT.

The rearrangement links TRBV7-9 to TRBJ2-2; no firm D call. CDR1 is SEHNR and CDR2 is FQNEAQ in the germline V gene (reference sequence). With 3 bases removed from V and 6 bases from J, the gap between germline ends came to 11 bases. This CDR3 comprises 14 residues. As DNA, the CDR3 is TGTGCCAGCAGCTTTGACCGAGTAGCCGGGGAGCTGTTTTTT. Translation gives CASSFDRVAGELFF.

This clone was seen only a few times. This sequence joins TRBV28 and TRBJ1-1; unclear D gene. Germline loops: CDR1 MDHEN, CDR2 SYDVKM. This CDR3 region has 14 residues. V lost 8 bases and J lost 5, with 18 bases in between. CDR3 region: CASDSRGRRTEAFF. DNA for the CDR3: TGTGCCAGCGATTCCCGGGGTCGGAGGACTGAAGCTTTCTTT.

This clone was detected a few times. The chain combines TRBV9 with TRBJ1-6; no clear D. CDR1 and CDR2 from the germline V gene are SGDLS and YYNGEE. Trimming stripped 0 bases from V and 7 bases from J, with 11 bases between. The CDR3 runs 15 residues. The CDR3 sequence: CASSVGEAGNSPLHF. The CDR3 region has the DNA TGTGCCAGCAGCGTAGGAGAGGCGGGGAATTCACCCCTCCACTTT.

This clone was detected a few times. CDR3 DNA: TGCGCCAGCAGCCAAGTGGTACCCGGGGAGCTGTTTTTT. Translating it yields CASSQVVPGELFF. This chain joins TRBV4-1 and TRBJ2-2, with D unclear. Trimming removed 1 base from V and 6 bases from J, with 6 bases in between. The CDR3 is 13 amino acids. The V gene's germline CDR1 is MGHRA and CDR2 YSYEKL.

This clone has just a few counts. This chain joins TRBV28 and TRBJ2-7; perhaps TRBD2 as D (6 bases). V was cut by 5 bases and J by 0 bases, with 17 bases left in between. Germline V gives CDR1 MDHEN, CDR2 SYDVKM. CDR3 length: 16 amino acids. The CDR3 spells CASSSPGSGFSYEQYF. The CDR3 DNA reads as TGTGCCAGCAGTAGTCCAGGGAGCGGGTTCTCCTACGAGCAGTACTTC.

This clone has a single count. V and J are TRBV1 and TRBJ2-1; the table's D gene call, TRBD2, was not cross checked with the DNA. TRBV1 has pseudogene status. The CDR3 sequence is 15 residues long. The CDR3 coding sequence is TGCACCAGCAGCCAAGGACTAGCGGGATGCAATGAGCAGTTCTTC. It yields the protein CTSSQGLAGCNEQFF.

This clone was counted between two and nine times. The V and J genes are TRBV25-1 and TRBJ2-7, with TRBD1 identical over 9 bases. CDR1 and CDR2 from the germline V gene are MGHDK and SYGVNS. The CDR3 has 15 amino acids. Trimming removed 3 bases from V and 4 bases from J; junction bases left unmatched: 7. The CDR3 bases are TGTGCCAGCAGTGATGTGGGACAGGGACAATACGAGCAGTACTTC. Translated: CASSDVGQGQYEQYF.

The chain is built from TRBV6-5 and TRBJ2-2; D uncertain. Trimming stripped 0 bases from V and 1 base from J, with 6 bases between. Germline CDR1 MNHEY, CDR2 SVGAGI. This CDR3 spans 15 amino acids. DNA of the CDR3: TGTGCCAGCAGTTACTCCAACCTGAACACCGGGGAGCTGTTTTTT. This translates into CASSYSNLNTGELFF.

This clone was recorded at least ten times. The V gene is TRBV7-9, the J gene TRBJ2-3, with 8 nucleotides matching TRBD1. Losses at the gene ends were 5 bases for V and 5 bases for J; bases not matched to a gene: 12. Germline V gene sequence: CDR1 SEHNR, CDR2 FQNEAQ (reference sequence). CDR3 length equals 16 residues. CDR3 sequence: CASSLRAGGGGDTQYF. CDR3 DNA sequence: TGTGCCAGCAGCCTCCGGGCAGGGGGCGGTGGAGATACGCAGTATTTT.

The chain links TRBV30 to TRBJ1-3; D gene uncertain. V was clipped by 5 bases and J by 1 base, with 0 bases between them. This CDR3 comprises 10 residues. Germline V lookup: CDR1 GTSNPN, CDR2 SVGIG (reference sequence). CDR3 amino acids: CAWSGNTIYF. The CDR3 DNA sequence: TGTGCCTGGTCTGGAAACACCATATATTTT.

This clone was observed a few times. The V and J genes are TRBV4-1 and TRBJ1-2, with D unclear. V dropped 4 bases and J dropped 8 bases, with 14 bases sitting between them. This CDR3 comprises 13 residues. Germline CDR1 reads MGHRA; CDR2 reads YSYEKL. The DNA of the CDR3 is TGCGCCAGCAGCCGTAGCATTACCTCCGGCTACACCTTC. Amino acids: CASSRSITSGYTF.

The V and J genes are TRBV30 and TRBJ1-3, with TRBD1 identical over 10 bases. There are 16 residues in the CDR3. Germline CDR1 is GTSNPN and CDR2 is SVGIG (reference sequence). The V and J ends lost 4 bases and 3 bases, in that order; junction bases with no gene match: 9. CDR3 in amino acids: CAWIETGGRGGNTIYF. CDR3 nucleotide sequence: TGTGCCTGGATCGAGACAGGGGGCCGGGGTGGAAACACCATATATTTT. Looking up the rest from reference TRBV30 and TRBJ1-3 gives the full variable domain: SQTIHQWPATLVQPVGSPLSLECTVEGTSNPNLYWYRQAAGRGLQLLFYSVGIGQISSEVPQNLSASRPQDRQFILSSKKLLLSDSGFYLCAWIETGGRGGNTIYFGEGSWLTVV.

This clone was seen more than once but under ten times. In DNA form, the CDR3 reads TGCGCCAGCAGCTTTACAGGGGATGGAACAGATACGCAGTATTTT. It specifies CASSFTGDGTDTQYF. The rearrangement uses TRBV5-1 and TRBJ2-3; 7 bases fit TRBD1. V trimming: 2 bases; J trimming: 3 bases; junction bases outside the gene matches: 6. CDR3 size: 15 residues. Germline V CDR1 and CDR2: SGHRS, YFSETQ.

The chain links TRBV4-2 to TRBJ1-2; D is possibly TRBD1 (6 bases). Trimming stripped 2 bases from V and 3 bases from J, with 13 bases between. Germline V CDR1 and CDR2: LGHNA, YNFKEQ. The CDR3 extends over 15 amino acids. CDR3 in DNA: TGTGCCAGCAGCCAAAGGGGGGAGGGATACTATGGCTACACCTTC. Its translation is CASSQRGEGYYGYTF.

The CDR3 reads CASSPRGKVSYEQYF. As DNA, the CDR3 is TGTGCCAGCAGCCCCAGGGGGAAGGTTTCCTACGAGCAGTACTTC. The chain carries TRBV7-2 and TRBJ2-7, with TRBD1 matching over 7 bases. Germline assignment: CDR1 SGHTA and CDR2 FQGNSA. CDR3 length equals 15 residues. V shed 5 bases and J 1 base; nucleotides not matched to a gene: 8.